Given below is one T cell receptor (beta chain) in context. Its antigen is not identified. Germline is not matched at one junction end, which may reflect a read error. The sample belongs to a study of post-analysis software for immune sequencing data. Overall study findings and caveats: A handful of TRBV segments, including TRBV5-6, TRBV5-1 and TRBV20-1, were more frequent in patients than controls. Multiple sclerosis patients showed significantly lower normalized Chao1 diversity than controls did.

CDR1 is SGHTA and CDR2 is FQGNSA in the germline V gene. The CDR3 covers 13 residues. Each TCR beta cDNA library carried unique molecular identifiers. The yield from around 1 to 10 million T cells was around 500,000 cDNA molecules in total. TCRdb recomputed calls from the PCR reads with MiXCR, one row per CDR3 protein. The top ten clones hold more than 0.55% of a sample with about 800,000 distinct CDR3 sequences, 30% of them seen once. The sample consisted of blood. The gene calls are TRBV7-2 and TRBJ2-5; the D is unclear. The source is a girl aged 5 to 17 with multiple sclerosis. The CDR3, as DNA: TGTGCCAGCAGCTCAAGGTCCCAAGAGCCCCAGTACTTC. Translating it yields CASSSRSQEPQYF.